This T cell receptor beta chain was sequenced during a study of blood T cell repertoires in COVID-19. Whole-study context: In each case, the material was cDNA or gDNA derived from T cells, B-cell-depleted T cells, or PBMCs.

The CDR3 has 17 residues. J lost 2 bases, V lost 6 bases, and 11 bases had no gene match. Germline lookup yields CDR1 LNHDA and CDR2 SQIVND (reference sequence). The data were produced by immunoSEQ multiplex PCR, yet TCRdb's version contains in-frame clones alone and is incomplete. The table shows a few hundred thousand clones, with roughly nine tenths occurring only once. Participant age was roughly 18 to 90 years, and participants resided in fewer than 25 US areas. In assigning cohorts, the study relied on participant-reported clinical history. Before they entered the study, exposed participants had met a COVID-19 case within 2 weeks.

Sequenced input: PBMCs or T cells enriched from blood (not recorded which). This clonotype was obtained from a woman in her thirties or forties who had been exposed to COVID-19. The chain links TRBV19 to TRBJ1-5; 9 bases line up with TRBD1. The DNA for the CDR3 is TGTGCCAGTAGCTCAGGACAGGGGCAAATAGGCAATCAGCCCCAGCATTTT. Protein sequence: CASSSGQGQIGNQPQHF.